This T cell receptor (beta chain) was profiled in a study of T cell repertoires in cytomegalovirus infection. Trimming stripped 3 bases from V and 1 base from J, with 9 bases between. CDR1 and CDR2 (germline): LGHNA, YNFKEQ. The CDR3 loop spans 14 amino acids. This clonotype was detected ten times or more. TCRdb reprocessed the reads via MiXCR and lists one record per CDR3 protein. The profile covers 490,000 or so distinct CDR3 sequences, with over 9% appearing a single time and 10% to 13% taken by the ten largest. The V gene is TRBV4-2, the J gene TRBJ1-1; D unclear. The clonotype originates from a human donor in good health (CMV status not recorded). Some clones in this sample may be carry-over from other donors' samples. Input material: PBMCs. CDR3: CASSQFQWNTEAFF. The CDR3 region has the DNA TGTGCCAGCAGCCAGTTCCAATGGAACACTGAAGCTTTCTTT.